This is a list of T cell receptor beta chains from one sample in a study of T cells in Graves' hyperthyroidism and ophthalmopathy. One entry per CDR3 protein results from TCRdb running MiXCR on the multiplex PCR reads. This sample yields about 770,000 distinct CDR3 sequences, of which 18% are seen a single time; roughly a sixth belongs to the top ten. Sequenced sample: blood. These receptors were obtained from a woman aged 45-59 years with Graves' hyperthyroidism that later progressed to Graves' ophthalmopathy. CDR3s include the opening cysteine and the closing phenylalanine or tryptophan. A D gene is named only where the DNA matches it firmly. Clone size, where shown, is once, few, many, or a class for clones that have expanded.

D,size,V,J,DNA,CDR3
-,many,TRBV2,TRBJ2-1,TGTGCCAGCAGATGGCAGGGAAACTACAATGAGCAGTTCTTC,CASRWQGNYNEQFF
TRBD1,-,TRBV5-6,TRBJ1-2,TGTGCCAGCAGCGTGCCTATCCCAGGGGGAGGATATGGCTACACCTTC,CASSVPIPGGGYGYTF
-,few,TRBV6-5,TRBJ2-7,TGTGCCAGCAGTTATAATCGAGACAGAACCGAGCAGTACTTC,CASSYNRDRTEQYF
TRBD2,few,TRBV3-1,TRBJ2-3,TGTGCCAGCAGCCAAACGCGGGGGGGACCCGATACGCAGTATTTT,CASSQTRGGPDTQYF
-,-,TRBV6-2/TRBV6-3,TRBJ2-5,TGTGCCAGCAGTTACTGGGGACCATTCCAAGAGACCCAGTACTTC,CASSYWGPFQETQYF
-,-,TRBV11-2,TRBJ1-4,TGTGCCAGCAGCTCCGGCGGGGTTTCTCTGTTTTTT,CASSSGGVSLFF
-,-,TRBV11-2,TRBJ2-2,TGTGCCAGCAGCCAAGAGGGGTTAGTGAGGACGACCGGGGAGCTGTTTTTT,CASSQEGLVRTTGELFF
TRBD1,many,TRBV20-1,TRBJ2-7,TGCAGTGCTAGACCGGGACAGGGGAGCTACGAGCAGTACTTC,CSARPGQGSYEQYF
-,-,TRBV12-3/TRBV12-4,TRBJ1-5,TGTGCCAGCAGTTCAGGGTATGGCAATCAGCCCCAGCATTTT,CASSSGYGNQPQHF
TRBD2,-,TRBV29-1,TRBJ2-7,TGCAGCGTGATAGGACTAGCGGGGGGCAGCTCCTACGAGCAGTACTTC,CSVIGLAGGSSYEQYF
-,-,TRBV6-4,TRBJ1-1,TGTGCCAGCAGTGACAGATGCCCCGCCGGGGGTACTGAAGCTTTCTTT,CASSDRCPAGGTEAFF
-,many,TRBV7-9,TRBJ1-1,TGTGCCAGCATTCGATCCGGGGCGAACACTGAAGCTTTCTTT,CASIRSGANTEAFF
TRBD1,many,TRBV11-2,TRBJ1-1,TGTGCCAGCAGCTCAACAGGGGGCTTGGAAGCTTTCTTT,CASSSTGGLEAFF
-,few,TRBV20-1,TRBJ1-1,TGCAGTGCTAGCCCCGTTCGCACTGAAGCTTTCTTT,CSASPVRTEAFF
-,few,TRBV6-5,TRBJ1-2,TGTGCCAGCAGTTACGGGGGGGGGCGATTGCGGACGCCTGACTATGGCTACACCTTC,CASSYGGGRLRTPDYGYTF
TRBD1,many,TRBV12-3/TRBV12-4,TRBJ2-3,TGTGCTGTCGGTGACAGGGACACAGATACGCAGTATTTT,CAVGDRDTDTQYF
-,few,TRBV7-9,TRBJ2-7,TGTGCCAGCAGCCCGAGACTAGTGGGGATATACGAGCAGTACTTC,CASSPRLVGIYEQYF
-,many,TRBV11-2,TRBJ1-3,TGTGCCAGCAGCTTGGAAAACACCATATATTTT,CASSLENTIYF
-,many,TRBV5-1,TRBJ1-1,TGCGCCAGCAGCTTGGGGACAGAACAGAACACTGAAGCTTTCTTT,CASSLGTEQNTEAFF
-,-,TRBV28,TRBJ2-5,TGTGCCAGCAGTCGACCGACATACTTGGGGCGAGAGACCCAGTACTTC,CASSRPTYLGRETQYF
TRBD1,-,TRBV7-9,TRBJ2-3,TGTGCCAGCAGCTTATGGAGGGGACAGGGGCGAGTCCGGGATACGCAGTATTTT,CASSLWRGQGRVRDTQYF
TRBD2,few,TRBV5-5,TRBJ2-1,TGTGCCAGCAGCTTACCACTAGCGGGGGTCGGCAATGAGCAGTTCTTC,CASSLPLAGVGNEQFF
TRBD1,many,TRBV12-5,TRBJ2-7,TGTGCTAGTGGTTTGGGCCACAGGGGCGGAGAGCAGTACTTC,CASGLGHRGGEQYF
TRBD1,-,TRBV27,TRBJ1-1,TGTGCCAGCAGTTTAGCCGGGACAGGGGTCGCTTTCTTT,CASSLAGTGVAFF